Listed below are T cell receptor beta chains from one sample, sequenced in a study of T cells in Graves' hyperthyroidism and ophthalmopathy. MiXCR was run by TCRdb on the multiplex PCR reads, yielding one entry per CDR3 protein. The sample holds some 800,000 distinct CDR3 sequences; approximately 40% are singletons and the top ten take roughly 8.3%. The sample consisted of blood. The receptors derive from a young man with Graves' hyperthyroidism. The CDR3 runs from the conserved cysteine through the conserved F or W. The D gene is left open where the match is weak. Clone size is given for some rows only: seen once, a few or many times, or a class if the clone is expanded.

V: TRBV6-6; D: NA; J: TRBJ1-1; size: NA; CDR3: CASSSVTLDTEAFF
V: TRBV25-1; D: NA; J: TRBJ2-7; size: many; CDR3: CSRSLVPTSGEQYF
V: TRBV2; D: NA; J: TRBJ1-4; size: many; CDR3: CASGLATGLNEKLFF
V: TRBV7-9; D: TRBD1; J: TRBJ2-7; size: NA; CDR3: CASSPIYPGQLPPYEQYF
V: TRBV29-1; D: NA; J: TRBJ2-6; size: many; CDR3: CIRPGANVLTF
V: TRBV6-5; D: NA; J: TRBJ1-2; size: NA; CDR3: CASTSGGWPSGVYTF
V: TRBV7-2; D: NA; J: TRBJ2-7; size: NA; CDR3: CASSFYRASSYEQYF
V: TRBV10-2; D: NA; J: TRBJ1-5; size: few; CDR3: CASSESDSNQPQHF
V: TRBV20-1; D: TRBD1; J: TRBJ2-7; size: few; CDR3: CSASRVGTGVHEQYF
V: TRBV10-3; D: NA; J: TRBJ2-7; size: NA; CDR3: CASSYGAGPYEQYF
V: TRBV29-1; D: NA; J: TRBJ2-2; size: many; CDR3: CSVEATGELFF
V: TRBV29-1; D: NA; J: TRBJ1-3; size: many; CDR3: CSVGGSGTGYSGNTIYF
V: TRBV20-1; D: NA; J: TRBJ1-4; size: many; CDR3: CSARGTTNEKLFF
V: TRBV6-5; D: NA; J: TRBJ1-5; size: NA; CDR3: CAGGWPQHF
V: TRBV10-3; D: TRBD2; J: TRBJ2-5; size: NA; CDR3: CAIPRSGRREETQYF
V: TRBV5-1; D: NA; J: TRBJ1-2; size: many; CDR3: CASSLDTGYGYTF
V: TRBV12-3/TRBV12-4; D: TRBD1; J: TRBJ1-1; size: NA; CDR3: CASGPPGQANTEAFF
V: TRBV7-2; D: NA; J: TRBJ2-2; size: NA; CDR3: CASSTGWVENTGELFF
V: TRBV12-3/TRBV12-4; D: NA; J: TRBJ1-1; size: many; CDR3: CASSETRDTAFF
V: TRBV25-1; D: NA; J: TRBJ1-2; size: NA; CDR3: CTSSKSGTYGYTF
V: TRBV2; D: TRBD1; J: TRBJ1-6; size: many; CDR3: CASSEAGQRNSPLHF
V: TRBV10-3; D: NA; J: TRBJ2-6; size: NA; CDR3: CAISEREGANVLTF
V: TRBV29-1; D: TRBD1; J: TRBJ1-2; size: NA; CDR3: CSGDRGAPGYTF
V: TRBV10-3; D: NA; J: TRBJ1-2; size: NA; CDR3: CAISESRGSNSYGYTF
V: TRBV11-2; D: NA; J: TRBJ2-7; size: NA; CDR3: CASSLEVGRSFEQYF
V: TRBV5-1; D: TRBD1; J: TRBJ2-7; size: NA; CDR3: CASSLSGGQIEQYF
V: TRBV13; D: TRBD2; J: TRBJ2-7; size: few; CDR3: CASSRTSGSYKQYF
V: TRBV29-1; D: NA; J: TRBJ2-2; size: many; CDR3: CSVEGGVSGELFF
V: TRBV20-1; D: NA; J: TRBJ1-6; size: NA; CDR3: CSARDKQQGGNSPLHF
V: TRBV6-5; D: NA; J: TRBJ1-1; size: few; CDR3: CASLGGRPAEAFF
V: TRBV4-3; D: NA; J: TRBJ2-7; size: NA; CDR3: CASSQVFGNYYEQYF
V: TRBV7-8; D: NA; J: TRBJ1-2; size: NA; CDR3: CASSLEGTLNYGYTF
V: TRBV7-3; D: NA; J: TRBJ1-6; size: many; CDR3: CASSLGDGWSPLHF
V: TRBV6-1; D: NA; J: TRBJ2-7; size: NA; CDR3: CASNPSGDEQNF
V: TRBV7-9; D: NA; J: TRBJ2-2; size: many; CDR3: CASSLRGNTGELFF
V: TRBV4-1; D: TRBD2; J: TRBJ2-2; size: NA; CDR3: CASSQGLASGRGELFF
V: TRBV12-3/TRBV12-4; D: NA; J: TRBJ1-2; size: NA; CDR3: CASSLEGRRGGYTF
V: TRBV15; D: NA; J: TRBJ1-1; size: many; CDR3: CATSRSGANAEAFF
V: TRBV2; D: NA; J: TRBJ2-2; size: few; CDR3: CASSGTTASSGELFF
V: TRBV12-3/TRBV12-4; D: TRBD1; J: TRBJ2-7; size: NA; CDR3: CASSLRTGFYEQYF
V: TRBV9; D: TRBD1; J: TRBJ1-1; size: NA; CDR3: CASSQARGVTEAFF
V: TRBV2; D: NA; J: TRBJ2-7; size: many; CDR3: CASSEQSSYEQYF
V: TRBV10-3; D: TRBD1; J: TRBJ1-2; size: NA; CDR3: CAISESSGGKGYTF
V: TRBV11-2; D: NA; J: TRBJ2-7; size: once; CDR3: CASSFAGELYF
V: TRBV20-1; D: TRBD1; J: TRBJ2-7; size: NA; CDR3: CSAGGGEGAYLDEQYF